Listed here are 6 T cell receptor beta chains from one sample, sequenced in a study of CD8 T cells in ankylosing spondylitis. Study-level results: Roughly eight highly homologous variants made up a TCR beta motif that seemed to typify ankylosing spondylitis blood.

TCRdb independently ran MiXCR on the 5' RACE reads; one entry per CDR3 protein. This table holds over 200,000 distinct CDR3 sequences, about 17% found once. Their antigens are not known. The sample was blood, either unsorted or a sorted T cell fraction (not recorded which). These receptors all stem from a male donor with ankylosing spondylitis.

The chain uses TRBV11-2 and TRBJ2-1, with 9 nucleotides matching TRBD1. The CDR3 contains 16 residues. Germline V gene data show CDR1 as SGHAT and CDR2 as FQNNGV. V lost 5 bases, J lost 4 bases, and 9 bases stayed unmatched. Here the CDR3 DNA reads TGTGCCAGCAGCCTAGGGGTCGGGACAGGGTACAATGAGCAGTTCTTC. Residues: CASSLGVGTGYNEQFF.

To note about this clonotype: A much larger clone lies one base from this, so it may be a read error. CDR3 sequence: CASSQDLSERTDTQYF. CDR3 nucleotides: TGTGCCAGCAGCCAAGATCTCAGCGAGCGCACAGATACGCAGTATTTT. The chain recombines TRBV3-1 with TRBJ2-3; unclear D gene. There are 16 residues in the CDR3. CDR1 and CDR2 (germline): LGHDT, YNNKEL (reference sequence). V was clipped by 0 bases and J by 1 base, with 11 bases between them.

V and J are TRBV14 and TRBJ2-7; no definite D call. The CDR3 is made up of 13 amino acids. CDR1 and CDR2 from the germline V gene are SGHDN and FVKESK. V lost 4 bases and J lost 0, with 7 bases in between. The CDR3 nucleotides read TGTGCCAGCAGCCCATTAAGCTCCTACGAGCAGTACTTC. This translates into CASSPLSSYEQYF. The whole variable domain, filled in from reference TRBV14 and TRBJ2-7, reads EAGVTQFPSHSVIEKGQTVTLRCDPISGHDNLYWYRRVMGKEIKFLLHFVKESKQDESGMPNNRFLAERTGGTYSTLKVQPAELEDSGVYFCASSPLSSYEQYFGPGTRLTVT.

This chain uses TRBV29-1 with TRBJ2-5; D gene ambiguous. The CDR3 is made up of 13 amino acids. V was shortened by 3 bases and J by 5 bases, with 13 bases between the two germline ends. From germline, CDR1 is SQVTM and CDR2 ANQGSEA. This CDR3 reads CSVEDGLGETQYF. CDR3 coding DNA: TGCAGCGTTGAGGACGGGTTAGGGGAGACCCAGTACTTC.

V gene TRBV19 combines with J gene TRBJ1-5; D not resolved. Per the germline V gene, CDR1 is LNHDA and CDR2 is SQIVND (reference sequence). Trimming left V 5 bases short and J 3 bases short, with 14 bases between. The CDR3 spans 15 residues. CDR3 coding DNA: TGTGCCAGTAGTTGGACTTGGCCCCCCAATCAGCCCCAGCATTTT. This gives the protein CASSWTWPPNQPQHF. The entire variable domain, with the rest obtained from reference TRBV19 and TRBJ1-5, is as follows: DGGITQSPKYLFRKEGQNVTLSCEQNLNHDAMYWYRQDPGQGLRLIYYSQIVNDFQKGDIAEGYSVSREKKESFPLTVTSAQKNPTAFYLCASSWTWPPNQPQHFGDGTRLSIL.

The chain uses TRBV19 and TRBJ1-1; D is uncertain. This CDR3 spans 17 amino acids. V dropped 5 bases and J dropped 0 bases, with 19 bases sitting between them. Germline V gives CDR1 LNHDA, CDR2 SQIVND (reference sequence). CDR3 sequence (DNA): TGTGCCAGTAGTTCTATGAAAACGGTGGACCTGAACACTGAAGCTTTCTTT. Encoded protein: CASSSMKTVDLNTEAFF.